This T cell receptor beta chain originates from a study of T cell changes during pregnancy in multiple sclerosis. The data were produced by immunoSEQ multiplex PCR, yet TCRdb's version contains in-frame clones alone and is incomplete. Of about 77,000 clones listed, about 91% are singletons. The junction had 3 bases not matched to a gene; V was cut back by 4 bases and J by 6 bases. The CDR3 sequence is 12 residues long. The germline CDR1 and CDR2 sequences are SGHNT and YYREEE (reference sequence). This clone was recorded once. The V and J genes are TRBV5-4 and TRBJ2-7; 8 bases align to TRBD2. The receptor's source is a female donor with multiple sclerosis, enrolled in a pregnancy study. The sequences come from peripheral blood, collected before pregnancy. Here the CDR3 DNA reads TGTGCCAGCAGCGGACTAGCCACCGAGCAGTACTTC. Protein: CASSGLATEQYF.